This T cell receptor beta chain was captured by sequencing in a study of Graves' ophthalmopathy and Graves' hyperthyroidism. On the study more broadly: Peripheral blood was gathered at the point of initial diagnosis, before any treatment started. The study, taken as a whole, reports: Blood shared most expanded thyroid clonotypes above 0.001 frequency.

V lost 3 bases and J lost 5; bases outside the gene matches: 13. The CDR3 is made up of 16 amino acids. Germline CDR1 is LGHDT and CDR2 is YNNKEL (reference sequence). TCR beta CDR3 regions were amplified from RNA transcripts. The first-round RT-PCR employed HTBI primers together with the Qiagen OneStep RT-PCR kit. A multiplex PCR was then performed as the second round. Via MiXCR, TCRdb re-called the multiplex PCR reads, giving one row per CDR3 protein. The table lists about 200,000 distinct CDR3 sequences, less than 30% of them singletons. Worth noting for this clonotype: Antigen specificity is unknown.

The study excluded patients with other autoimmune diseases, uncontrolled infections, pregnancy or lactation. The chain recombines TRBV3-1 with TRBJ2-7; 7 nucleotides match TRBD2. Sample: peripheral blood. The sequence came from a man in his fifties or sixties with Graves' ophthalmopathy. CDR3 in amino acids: CASSHSTQRDINEQYF. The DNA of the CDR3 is TGTGCCAGCAGCCACTCAACCCAGCGGGATATCAACGAGCAGTACTTC.